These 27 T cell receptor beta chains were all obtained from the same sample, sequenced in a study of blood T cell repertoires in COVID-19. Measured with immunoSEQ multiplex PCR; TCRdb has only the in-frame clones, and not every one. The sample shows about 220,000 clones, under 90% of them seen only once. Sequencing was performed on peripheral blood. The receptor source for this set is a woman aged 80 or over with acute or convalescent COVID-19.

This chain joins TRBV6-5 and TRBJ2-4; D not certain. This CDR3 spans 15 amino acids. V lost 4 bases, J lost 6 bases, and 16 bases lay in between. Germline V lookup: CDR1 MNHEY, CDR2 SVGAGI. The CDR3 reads CASSSTSPLRNIQYF. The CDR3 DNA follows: TGTGCCAGCAGTTCAACTTCTCCCCTAAGAAACATTCAGTACTTC.

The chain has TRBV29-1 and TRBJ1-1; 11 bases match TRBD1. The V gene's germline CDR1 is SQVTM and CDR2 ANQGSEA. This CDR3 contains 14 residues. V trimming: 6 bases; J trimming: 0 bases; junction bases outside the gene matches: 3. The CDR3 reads CSVGQGGMNTEAFF. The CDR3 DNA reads TGCAGCGTGGGACAGGGGGGTATGAACACTGAAGCTTTCTTT.

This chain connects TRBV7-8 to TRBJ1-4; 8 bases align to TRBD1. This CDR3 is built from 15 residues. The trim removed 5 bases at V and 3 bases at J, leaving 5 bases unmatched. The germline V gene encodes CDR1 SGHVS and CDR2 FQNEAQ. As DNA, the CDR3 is TGTGCCAGCAGCGTAGGACAGGGCTCTAATGAAAAACTGTTTTTT. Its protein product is CASSVGQGSNEKLFF. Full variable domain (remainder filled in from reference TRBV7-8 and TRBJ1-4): GAGVSQSPRYKVAKRGQDVALRCDPISGHVSLFWYQQALGQGPEFLTYFQNEAQLDKSGLPSDRFFAERPEGSVSTLKIQRTQQEDSAVYLCASSVGQGSNEKLFFGSGTQLSVL.

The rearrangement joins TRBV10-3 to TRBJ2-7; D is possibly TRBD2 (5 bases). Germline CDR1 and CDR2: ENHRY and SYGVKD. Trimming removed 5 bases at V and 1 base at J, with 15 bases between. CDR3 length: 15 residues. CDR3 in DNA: TGTGCCATCAGTCAACTCGCGGGTCGATCCTACGAGCAGTACTTC. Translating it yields CAISQLAGRSYEQYF.

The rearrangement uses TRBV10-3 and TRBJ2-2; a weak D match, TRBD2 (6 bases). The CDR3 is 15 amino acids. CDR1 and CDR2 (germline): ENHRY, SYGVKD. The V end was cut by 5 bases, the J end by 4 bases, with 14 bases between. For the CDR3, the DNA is TGTGCCATCAGTCGGGGACTTCTATCCACCGGGGAGCTGTTTTTT. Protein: CAISRGLLSTGELFF.

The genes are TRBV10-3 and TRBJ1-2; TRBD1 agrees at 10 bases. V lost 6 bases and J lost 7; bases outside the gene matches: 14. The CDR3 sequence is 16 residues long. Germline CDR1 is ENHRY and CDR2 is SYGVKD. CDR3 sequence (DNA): TGTGCCATCAGCGACACCGCCCGACAGGGGGCGCCTGGCTACACCTTC. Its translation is CAISDTARQGAPGYTF.

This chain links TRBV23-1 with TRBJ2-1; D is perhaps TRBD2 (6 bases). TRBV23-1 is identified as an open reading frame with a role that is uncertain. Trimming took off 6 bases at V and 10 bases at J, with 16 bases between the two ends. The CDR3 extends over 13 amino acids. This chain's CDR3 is CASSPREVGEQFF. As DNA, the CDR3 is TGCGCCAGCAGCCCTAGGGAGGTCGGCGAGCAGTTCTTC.

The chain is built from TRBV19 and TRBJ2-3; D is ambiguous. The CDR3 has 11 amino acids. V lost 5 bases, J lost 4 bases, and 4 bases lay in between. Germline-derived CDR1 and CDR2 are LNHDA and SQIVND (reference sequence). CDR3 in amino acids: CASSFSDTQYF. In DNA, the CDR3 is TGTGCCAGTAGTTTCTCAGATACGCAGTATTTT.

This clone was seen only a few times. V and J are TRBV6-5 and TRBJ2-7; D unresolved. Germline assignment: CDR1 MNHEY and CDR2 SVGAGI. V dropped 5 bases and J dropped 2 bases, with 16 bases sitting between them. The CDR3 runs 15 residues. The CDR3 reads CASSPAPTEPYEQYF. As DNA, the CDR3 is TGTGCCAGCAGTCCCGCCCCGACTGAACCCTACGAGCAGTACTTC.

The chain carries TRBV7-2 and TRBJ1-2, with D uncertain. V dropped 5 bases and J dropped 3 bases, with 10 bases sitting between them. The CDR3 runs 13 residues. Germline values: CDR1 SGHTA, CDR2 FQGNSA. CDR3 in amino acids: CASSTRGDYGYTF. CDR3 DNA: TGTGCCAGCAGCACCCGAGGTGACTATGGCTACACCTTC.

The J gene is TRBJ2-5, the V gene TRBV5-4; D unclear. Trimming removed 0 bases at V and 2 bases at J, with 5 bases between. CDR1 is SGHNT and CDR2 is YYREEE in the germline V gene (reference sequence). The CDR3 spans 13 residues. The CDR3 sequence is CASSLVQQETQYF. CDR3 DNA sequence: TGTGCCAGCAGCTTGGTTCAGCAAGAGACCCAGTACTTC.

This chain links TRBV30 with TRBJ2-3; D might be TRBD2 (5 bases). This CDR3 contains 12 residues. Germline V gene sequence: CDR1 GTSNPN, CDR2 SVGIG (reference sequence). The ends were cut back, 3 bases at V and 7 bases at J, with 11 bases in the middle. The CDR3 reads CAWRRTLNTQYF. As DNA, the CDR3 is TGTGCCTGGAGGCGGACTCTAAATACGCAGTATTTT.

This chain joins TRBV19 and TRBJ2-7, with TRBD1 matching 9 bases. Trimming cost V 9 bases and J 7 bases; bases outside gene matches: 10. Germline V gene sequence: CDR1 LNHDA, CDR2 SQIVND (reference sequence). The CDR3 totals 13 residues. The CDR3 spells CASSQDRGSEQYF. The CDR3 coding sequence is TGTGCCAGCAGTCAGGACAGGGGATCGGAGCAGTACTTC.

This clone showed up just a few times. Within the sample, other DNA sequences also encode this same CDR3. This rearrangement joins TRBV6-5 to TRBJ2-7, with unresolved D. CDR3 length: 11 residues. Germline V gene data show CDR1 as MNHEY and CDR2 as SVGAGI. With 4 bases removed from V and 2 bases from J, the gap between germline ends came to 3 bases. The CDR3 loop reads CASSSAYEQYF. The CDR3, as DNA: TGTGCCAGCAGTTCCGCCTACGAGCAGTACTTC.

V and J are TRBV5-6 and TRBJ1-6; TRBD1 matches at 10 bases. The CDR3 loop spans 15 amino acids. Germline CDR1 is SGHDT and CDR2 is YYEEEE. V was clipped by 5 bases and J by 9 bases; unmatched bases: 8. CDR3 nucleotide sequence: TGTGCCAGCAGGCTCCGGGGACAGGGGAGTTCACCCCTCCACTTT. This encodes CASRLRGQGSSPLHF. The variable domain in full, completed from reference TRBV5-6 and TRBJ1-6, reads DAGVTQSPTHLIKTRGQQVTLRCSPKSGHDTVSWYQQALGQGPQFIFQYYEEEERQRGNFPDRFSGHQFPNYSSELNVNALLLGDSALYLCASRLRGQGSSPLHFGNGTRLTVT.

The CDR3 reads CASSYGVRQETQYF. Written as DNA, the CDR3 is TGTGCCAGCTCATACGGGGTGCGACAAGAGACCCAGTACTTC. The chain has TRBV18 and TRBJ2-5; D may be TRBD2 (5 bases). The CDR3 runs 14 residues. Germline CDR1 is KGHSH and CDR2 is LQKENI. V shed 5 bases and J shed 2 bases, with 12 bases lying between them.

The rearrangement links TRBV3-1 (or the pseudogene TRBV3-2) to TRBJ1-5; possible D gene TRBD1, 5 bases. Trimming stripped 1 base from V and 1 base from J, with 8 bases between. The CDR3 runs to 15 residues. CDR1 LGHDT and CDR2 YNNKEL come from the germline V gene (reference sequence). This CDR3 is CASSQGTPSNQPQHF. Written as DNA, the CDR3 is TGTGCCAGCAGCCAAGGGACACCAAGCAATCAGCCCCAGCATTTT.

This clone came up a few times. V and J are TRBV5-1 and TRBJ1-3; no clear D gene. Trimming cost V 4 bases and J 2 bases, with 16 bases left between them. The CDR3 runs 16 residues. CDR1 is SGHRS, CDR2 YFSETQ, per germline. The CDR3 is CASSLDTSRTGNTIYF. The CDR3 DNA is TGCGCCAGCAGCCTCGACACGTCACGGACTGGAAACACCATATATTTT.

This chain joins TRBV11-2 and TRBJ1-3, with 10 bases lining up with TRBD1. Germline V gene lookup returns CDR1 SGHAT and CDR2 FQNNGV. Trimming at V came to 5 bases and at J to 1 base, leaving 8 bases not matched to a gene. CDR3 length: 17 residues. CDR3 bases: TGTGCCAGCAGCCTAAGGGACAGGGGAAGGTCTGGAAACACCATATATTTT. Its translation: CASSLRDRGRSGNTIYF.

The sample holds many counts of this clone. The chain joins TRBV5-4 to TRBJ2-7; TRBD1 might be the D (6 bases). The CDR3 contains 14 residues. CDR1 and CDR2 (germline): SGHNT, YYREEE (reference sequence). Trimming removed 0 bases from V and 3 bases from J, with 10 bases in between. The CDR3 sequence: CASSLEQGFYEQYF. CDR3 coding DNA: TGTGCCAGCAGCTTGGAACAGGGCTTCTACGAGCAGTACTTC. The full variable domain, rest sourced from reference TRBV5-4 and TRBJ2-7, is ETGVTQSPTHLIKTRGQQVTLRCSSQSGHNTVSWYQQALGQGPQFIFQYYREEENGRGNFPPRFSGLQFPNYSSELNVNALELDDSALYLCASSLEQGFYEQYFGPGTRLTVT.

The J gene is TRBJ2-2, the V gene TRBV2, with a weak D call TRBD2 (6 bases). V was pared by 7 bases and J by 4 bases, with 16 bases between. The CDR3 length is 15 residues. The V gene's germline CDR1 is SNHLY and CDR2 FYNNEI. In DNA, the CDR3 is TGTGCCAGCACCGTCGGGGGTTGGAGCACCGGGGAGCTGTTTTTT. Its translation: CASTVGGWSTGELFF.

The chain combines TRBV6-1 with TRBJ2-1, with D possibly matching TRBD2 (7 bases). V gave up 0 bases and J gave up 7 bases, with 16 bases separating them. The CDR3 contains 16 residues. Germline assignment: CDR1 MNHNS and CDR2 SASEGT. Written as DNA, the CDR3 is TGTGCCAGCAGTGAAGCGAGGGGGGGGGCCCTAAATGAGCAGTTCTTC. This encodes CASSEARGGALNEQFF.

The CDR3 loop reads CASSPQAGGVHEQYF. The CDR3 nucleotides are TGTGCCAGCAGTCCCCAAGCAGGGGGAGTCCACGAGCAGTACTTC. The chain employs TRBV6-5 and TRBJ2-7; TRBD1 matches at 7 bases. V shed 5 bases and J 5 bases; nucleotides not matched to a gene: 12. The CDR3 is 15 amino acids. CDR1 and CDR2 (germline): MNHEY, SVGAGI.

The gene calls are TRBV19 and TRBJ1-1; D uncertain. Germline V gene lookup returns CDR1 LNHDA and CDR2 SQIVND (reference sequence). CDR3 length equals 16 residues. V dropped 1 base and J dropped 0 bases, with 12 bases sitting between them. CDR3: CASSIAPPRMNTEAFF. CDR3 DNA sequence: TGTGCCAGTAGTATAGCCCCGCCCAGGATGAACACTGAAGCTTTCTTT. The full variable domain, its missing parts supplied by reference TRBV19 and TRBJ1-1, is DGGITQSPKYLFRKEGQNVTLSCEQNLNHDAMYWYRQDPGQGLRLIYYSQIVNDFQKGDIAEGYSVSREKKESFPLTVTSAQKNPTAFYLCASSIAPPRMNTEAFFGQGTRLTVV.

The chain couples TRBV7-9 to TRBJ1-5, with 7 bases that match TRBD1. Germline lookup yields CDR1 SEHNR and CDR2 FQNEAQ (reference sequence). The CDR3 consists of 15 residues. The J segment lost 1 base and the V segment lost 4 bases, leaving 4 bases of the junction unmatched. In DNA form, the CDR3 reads TGTGCCAGCAGCTGGGGGACAGAGAGCAATCAGCCCCAGCATTTT. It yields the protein CASSWGTESNQPQHF.

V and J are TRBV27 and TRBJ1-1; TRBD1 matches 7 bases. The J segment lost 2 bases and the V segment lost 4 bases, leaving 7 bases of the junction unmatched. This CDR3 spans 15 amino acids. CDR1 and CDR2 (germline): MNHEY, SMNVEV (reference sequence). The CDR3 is CASSSGQVINTEAFF. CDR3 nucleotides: TGTGCCAGCAGTTCCGGACAGGTGATAAACACTGAAGCTTTCTTT.

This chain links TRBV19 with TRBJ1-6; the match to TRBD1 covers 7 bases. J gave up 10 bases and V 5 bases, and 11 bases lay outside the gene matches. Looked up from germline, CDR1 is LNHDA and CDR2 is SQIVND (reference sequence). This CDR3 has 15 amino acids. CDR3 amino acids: CASSPGGIVGSPLHF. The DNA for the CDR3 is TGTGCCAGTAGTCCAGGGGGGATCGTTGGGTCACCCCTCCACTTT.